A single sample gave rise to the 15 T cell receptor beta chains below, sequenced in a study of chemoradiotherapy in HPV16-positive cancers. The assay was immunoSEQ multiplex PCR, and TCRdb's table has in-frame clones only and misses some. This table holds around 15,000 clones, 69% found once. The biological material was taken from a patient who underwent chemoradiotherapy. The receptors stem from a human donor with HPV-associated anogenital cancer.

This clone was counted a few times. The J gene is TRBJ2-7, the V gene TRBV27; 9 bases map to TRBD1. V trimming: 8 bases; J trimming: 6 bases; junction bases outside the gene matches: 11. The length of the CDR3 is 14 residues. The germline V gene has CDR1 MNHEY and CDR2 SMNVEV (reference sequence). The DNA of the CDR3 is TGTGCCAGCGTGAGTTACAGGGGGCCACGCGAGCAGTACTTC. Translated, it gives CASVSYRGPREQYF.

The CDR3 region is CASSLMGTRGADTQYF. As DNA, the CDR3 is TGTGCCAGCAGCTTAATGGGGACGAGGGGCGCAGATACGCAGTATTTT. This chain joins TRBV7-3 and TRBJ2-3; D might be TRBD1 or TRBD2, each matching 5 bases. Trimming pared 1 base from V and 4 bases from J, leaving 15 bases between. The germline CDR1 and CDR2 sequences are SGHTA and FQGTGA. The CDR3 is made up of 16 amino acids.

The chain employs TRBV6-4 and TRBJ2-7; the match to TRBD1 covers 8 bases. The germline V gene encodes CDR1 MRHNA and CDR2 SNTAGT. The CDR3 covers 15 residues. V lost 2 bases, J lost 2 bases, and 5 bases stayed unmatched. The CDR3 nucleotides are TGTGCCAGCAGTGACATCGGGACAGGTACCTACGAGCAGTACTTC. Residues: CASSDIGTGTYEQYF.

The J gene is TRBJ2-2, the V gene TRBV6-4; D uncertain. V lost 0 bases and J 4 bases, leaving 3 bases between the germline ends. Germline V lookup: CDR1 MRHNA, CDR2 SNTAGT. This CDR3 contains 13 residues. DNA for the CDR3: TGTGCCAGCAGTGACTCCGGCACCGGGGAGCTGTTTTTT. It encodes CASSDSGTGELFF.

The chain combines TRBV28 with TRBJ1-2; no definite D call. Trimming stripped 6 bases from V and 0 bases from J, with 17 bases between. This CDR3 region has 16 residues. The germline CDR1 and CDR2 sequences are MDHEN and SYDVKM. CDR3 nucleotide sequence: TGTGCCAGCAGCCCCCCGGTAGCCCAGTCTAACTATGGCTACACCTTC. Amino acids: CASSPPVAQSNYGYTF.

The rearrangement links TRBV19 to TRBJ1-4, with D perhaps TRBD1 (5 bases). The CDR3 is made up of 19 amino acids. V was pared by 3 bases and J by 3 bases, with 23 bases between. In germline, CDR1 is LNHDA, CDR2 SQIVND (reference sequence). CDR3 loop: CASSISLFAGSEPNEKLFF. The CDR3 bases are TGTGCCAGTAGTATTTCCCTCTTTGCAGGGTCGGAACCTAATGAAAAACTGTTTTTT.

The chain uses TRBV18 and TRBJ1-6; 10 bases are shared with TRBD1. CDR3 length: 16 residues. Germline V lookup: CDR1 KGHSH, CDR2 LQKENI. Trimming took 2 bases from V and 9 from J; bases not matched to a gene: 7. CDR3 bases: TGTGCCAGCTCACCATTCTTCGGGACAGGGGTTTCACCCCTCCACTTT. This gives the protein CASSPFFGTGVSPLHF.

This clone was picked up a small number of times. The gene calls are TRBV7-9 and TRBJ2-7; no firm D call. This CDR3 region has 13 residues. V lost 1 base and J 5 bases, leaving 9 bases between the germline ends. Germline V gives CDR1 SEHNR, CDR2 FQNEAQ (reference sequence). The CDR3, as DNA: TGTGCCAGCAGCTTAGGGGGTACCCACGAGCAGTACTTC. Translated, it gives CASSLGGTHEQYF.

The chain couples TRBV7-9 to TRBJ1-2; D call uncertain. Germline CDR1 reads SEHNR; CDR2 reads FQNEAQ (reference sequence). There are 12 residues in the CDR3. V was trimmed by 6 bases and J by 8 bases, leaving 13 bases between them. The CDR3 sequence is CASRGRAWGYTF. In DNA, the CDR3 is TGTGCCAGCAGAGGGCGGGCATGGGGCTACACCTTC.

CDR3 residues: CASSRVEQYF. CDR3 DNA sequence: TGTGCCAGCAGCAGGGTCGAGCAGTACTTC. The J gene is TRBJ2-7, the V gene TRBV2; D is perhaps TRBD1 (5 bases). CDR3 length: 10 residues. CDR1 and CDR2 from the germline V gene are SNHLY and FYNNEI. The V end was cut by 6 bases, the J end by 6 bases, with 6 bases between.

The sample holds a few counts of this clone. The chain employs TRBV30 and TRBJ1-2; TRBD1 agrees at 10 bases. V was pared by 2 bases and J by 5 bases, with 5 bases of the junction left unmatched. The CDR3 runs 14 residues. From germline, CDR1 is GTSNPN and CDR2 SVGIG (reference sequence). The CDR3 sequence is CAWSRDRGGYGYTF. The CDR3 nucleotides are TGTGCCTGGAGTCGGGACAGGGGAGGTTATGGCTACACCTTC.

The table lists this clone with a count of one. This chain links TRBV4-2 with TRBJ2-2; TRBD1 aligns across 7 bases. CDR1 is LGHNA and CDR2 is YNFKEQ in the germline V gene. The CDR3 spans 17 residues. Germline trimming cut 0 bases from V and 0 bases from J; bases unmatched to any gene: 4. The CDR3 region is CASSQDRGGSNTGELFF. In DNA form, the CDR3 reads TGTGCCAGCAGCCAAGATCGAGGGGGCTCGAACACCGGGGAGCTGTTTTTT.

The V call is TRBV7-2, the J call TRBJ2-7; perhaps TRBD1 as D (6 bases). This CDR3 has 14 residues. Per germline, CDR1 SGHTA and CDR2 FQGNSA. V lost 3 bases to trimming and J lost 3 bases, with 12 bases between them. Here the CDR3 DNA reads TGTGCCAGCAGCTTCTCGTCAGGGGACTACGAGCAGTACTTC. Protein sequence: CASSFSSGDYEQYF.

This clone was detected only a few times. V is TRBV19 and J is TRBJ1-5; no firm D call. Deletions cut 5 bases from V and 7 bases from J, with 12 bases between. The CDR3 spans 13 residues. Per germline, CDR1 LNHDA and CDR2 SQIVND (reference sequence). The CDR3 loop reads CASSGPSGQPQHF. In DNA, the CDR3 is TGTGCCAGTAGTGGGCCCTCGGGGCAGCCCCAGCATTTT.

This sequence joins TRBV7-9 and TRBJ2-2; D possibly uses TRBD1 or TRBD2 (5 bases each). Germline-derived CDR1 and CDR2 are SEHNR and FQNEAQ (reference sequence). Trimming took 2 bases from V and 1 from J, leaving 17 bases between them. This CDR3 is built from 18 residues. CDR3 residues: CASSLRAGTIGNTGELFF. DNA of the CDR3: TGTGCCAGCAGCTTACGGGCAGGGACCATCGGGAACACCGGGGAGCTGTTTTTT.